The 2 T cell receptor beta chains presented below share a single source sample, sequenced in a study of cytomegalovirus exposure and HLA in healthy donors. The PCR ran on 60 Vbeta and 13 Jbeta primers. Assay used: immunoSEQ multiplex PCR; TCRdb lists only in-frame clones, some missing. Here the sample spans about 140,000 clones, more than 75% being singletons. The sequenced sample was PBMCs. These receptor sequences come from a woman in her 30s in good health and CMV-seronegative.

V gene TRBV27 combines with J gene TRBJ1-2; 9 bases map to TRBD1. Looked up from germline, CDR1 is MNHEY and CDR2 is SMNVEV (reference sequence). This CDR3 comprises 13 residues. V trimming: 8 bases; J trimming: 9 bases; junction bases outside the gene matches: 10. CDR3 in DNA: TGTGCCAGCTCGAGTACAGGGGGCATGAGCTACACCTTC. Protein sequence: CASSSTGGMSYTF.

Details on this clone: The sample contains more than one DNA sequence encoding this CDR3. The chain employs TRBV6-5 and TRBJ2-7; 7 bases match TRBD2. Germline CDR1 is MNHEY and CDR2 is SVGAGI. V trimming: 0 bases; J trimming: 2 bases; junction bases outside the gene matches: 4. The CDR3 is made up of 15 amino acids. The CDR3 DNA reads as TGTGCCAGCAGTTACTCGAAGCGGGGCGCCTACGAGCAGTACTTC. Translating gives CASSYSKRGAYEQYF.